The clone carrying this T cell receptor beta chain was seen just once. Per-sample yields of isolated PBMCs were at least 7 million. The sample belongs to a study of blood T cells in healthy people across ages. With a J-beta primer mix and a sample-barcoded 5' primer, a second PCR ran about 7 to 12 cycles. TCRdb processed the 5' RACE reads anew with MiXCR; each CDR3 protein has one entry. Of 700,000 or so distinct CDR3 sequences in the sample, approximately 40% were seen once. This sequence was found in a man aged 80 or over in good health. The sample taken for sequencing was blood.

The chain's CDR3 is CASSYLVFDLPGELFF. In DNA form, the CDR3 reads TGTGCCAGCAGTTACCTGGTCTTTGATCTTCCCGGGGAGCTGTTTTTT. J is TRBJ2-2 and V is TRBV6-5; D ambiguous. This CDR3 region has 16 residues. Germline CDR1 MNHEY, CDR2 SVGAGI. Trimming cost V 2 bases and J 6 bases, with 16 bases left between them.